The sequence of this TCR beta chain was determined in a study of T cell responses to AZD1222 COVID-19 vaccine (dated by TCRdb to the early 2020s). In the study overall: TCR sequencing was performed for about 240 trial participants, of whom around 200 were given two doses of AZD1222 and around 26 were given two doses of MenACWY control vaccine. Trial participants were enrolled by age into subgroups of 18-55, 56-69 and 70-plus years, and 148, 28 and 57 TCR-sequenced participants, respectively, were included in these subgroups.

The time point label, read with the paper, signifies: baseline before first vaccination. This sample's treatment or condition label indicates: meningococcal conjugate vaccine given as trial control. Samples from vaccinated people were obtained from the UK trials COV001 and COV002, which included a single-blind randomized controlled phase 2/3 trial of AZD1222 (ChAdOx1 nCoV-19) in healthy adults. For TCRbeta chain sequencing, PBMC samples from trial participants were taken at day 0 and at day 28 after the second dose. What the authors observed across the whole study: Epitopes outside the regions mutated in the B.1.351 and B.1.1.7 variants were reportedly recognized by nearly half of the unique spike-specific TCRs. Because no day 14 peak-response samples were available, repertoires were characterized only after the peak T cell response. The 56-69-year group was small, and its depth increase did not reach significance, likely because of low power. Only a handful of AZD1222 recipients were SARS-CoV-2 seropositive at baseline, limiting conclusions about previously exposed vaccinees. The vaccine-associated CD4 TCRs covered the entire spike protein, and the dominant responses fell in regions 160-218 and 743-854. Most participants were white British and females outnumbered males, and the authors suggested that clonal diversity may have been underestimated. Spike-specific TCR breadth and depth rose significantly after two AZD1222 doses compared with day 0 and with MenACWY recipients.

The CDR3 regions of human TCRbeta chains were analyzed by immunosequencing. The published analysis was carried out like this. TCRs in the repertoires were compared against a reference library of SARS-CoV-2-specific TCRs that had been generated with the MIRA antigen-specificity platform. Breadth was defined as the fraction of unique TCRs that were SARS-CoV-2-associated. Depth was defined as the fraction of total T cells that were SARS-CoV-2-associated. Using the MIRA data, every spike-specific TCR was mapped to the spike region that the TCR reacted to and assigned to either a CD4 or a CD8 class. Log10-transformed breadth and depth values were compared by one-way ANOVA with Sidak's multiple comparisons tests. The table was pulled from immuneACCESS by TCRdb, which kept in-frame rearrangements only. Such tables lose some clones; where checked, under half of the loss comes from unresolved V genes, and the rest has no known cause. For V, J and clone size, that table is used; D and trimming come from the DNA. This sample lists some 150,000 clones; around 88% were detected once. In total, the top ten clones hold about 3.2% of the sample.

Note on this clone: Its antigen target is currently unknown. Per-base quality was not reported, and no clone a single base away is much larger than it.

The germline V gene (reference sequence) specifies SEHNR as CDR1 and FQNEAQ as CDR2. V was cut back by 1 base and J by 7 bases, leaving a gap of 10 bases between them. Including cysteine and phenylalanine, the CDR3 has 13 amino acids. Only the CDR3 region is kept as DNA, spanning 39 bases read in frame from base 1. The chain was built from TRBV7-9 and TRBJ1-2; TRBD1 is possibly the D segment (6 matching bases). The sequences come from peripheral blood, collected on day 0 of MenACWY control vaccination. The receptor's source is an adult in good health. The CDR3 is CASSLGTGSGYTF. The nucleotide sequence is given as TGTGCCAGCAGCTTAGGAACAGGGTCTGGCTACACCTTC.